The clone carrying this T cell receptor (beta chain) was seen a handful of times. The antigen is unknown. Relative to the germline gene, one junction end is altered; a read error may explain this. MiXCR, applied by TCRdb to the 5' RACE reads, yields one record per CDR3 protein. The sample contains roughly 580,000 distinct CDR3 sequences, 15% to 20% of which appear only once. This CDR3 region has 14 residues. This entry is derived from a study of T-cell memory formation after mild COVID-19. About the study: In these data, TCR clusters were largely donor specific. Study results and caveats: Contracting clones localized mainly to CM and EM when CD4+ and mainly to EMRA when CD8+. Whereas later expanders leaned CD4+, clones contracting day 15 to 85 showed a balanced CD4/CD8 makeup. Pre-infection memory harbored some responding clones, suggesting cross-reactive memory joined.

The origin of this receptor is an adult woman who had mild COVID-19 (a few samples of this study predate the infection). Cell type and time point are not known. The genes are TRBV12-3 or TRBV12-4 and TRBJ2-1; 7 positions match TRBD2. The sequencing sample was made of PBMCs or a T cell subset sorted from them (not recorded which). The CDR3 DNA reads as TGTGCCAGCAGTCTAGCGGCTGAGGTGAATGAGCAGTTCTTC. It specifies CASSLAAEVNEQFF.